The subject of this entry is one T cell receptor (beta chain). CDR1 and CDR2 from the germline V gene are MDHEN and SYDVKM. The V end was cut by 6 bases, the J end by 1 base, with 8 bases between. The CDR3 sequence is 13 residues long. Within 2 weeks before study entry, exposed participants met a COVID-19 case. Measured with immunoSEQ multiplex PCR; TCRdb has only the in-frame clones, and not every one. The table records under 250,000 clones, around 90% of them present only once. This record comes from a study of blood T cell repertoires in COVID-19. This TCR was sampled from a woman aged 25 to 39 who had been exposed to COVID-19. The V call is TRBV28, the J call TRBJ2-3; a possible D gene is TRBD2 (5 bases). Sequenced material: PBMCs or T cells enriched from blood (not recorded which). The CDR3 nucleotides are TGTGCCAGCAGCGATAGCGGCACAGATACGCAGTATTTT. Its translation: CASSDSGTDTQYF. The whole variable domain, filled in from reference TRBV28 and TRBJ2-3, reads DVKVTQSSRYLVKRTGEKVFLECVQDMDHENMFWYRQDPGLGLRLIYFSYDVKMKEKGDIPEGYSVSREKKERFSLILESASTNQTSMYLCASSDSGTDTQYFGPGTRLTVL.